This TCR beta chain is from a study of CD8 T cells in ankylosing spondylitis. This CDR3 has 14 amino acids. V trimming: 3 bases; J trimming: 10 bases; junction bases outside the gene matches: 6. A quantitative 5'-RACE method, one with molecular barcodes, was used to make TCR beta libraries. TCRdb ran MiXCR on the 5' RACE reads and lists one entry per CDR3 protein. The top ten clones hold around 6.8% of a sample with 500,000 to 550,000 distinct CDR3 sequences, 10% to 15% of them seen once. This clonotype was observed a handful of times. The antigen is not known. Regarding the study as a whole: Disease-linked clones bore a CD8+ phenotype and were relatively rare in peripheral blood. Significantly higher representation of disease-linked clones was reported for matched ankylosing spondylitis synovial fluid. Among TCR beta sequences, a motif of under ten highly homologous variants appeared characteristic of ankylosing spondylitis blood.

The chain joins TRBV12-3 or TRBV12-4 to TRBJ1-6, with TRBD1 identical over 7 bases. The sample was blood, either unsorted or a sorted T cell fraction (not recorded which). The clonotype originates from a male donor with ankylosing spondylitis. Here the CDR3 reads CASSLTGLDSPLHF. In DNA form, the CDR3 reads TGTGCCAGCAGTTTGACAGGGTTGGACTCACCCCTCCACTTT.